This TCR beta chain was recorded in a study of neoadjuvant anti-PD-1 for oral cavity cancer. This clone appeared a single time. V was shortened by 7 bases and J by 1 base, with 7 bases between the two germline ends. Germline CDR1 is MNHNS and CDR2 is SASEGT. The CDR3 loop spans 12 amino acids. Blood libraries mostly used around 0.45 ug genomic DNA, six replicates each. The data were produced by immunoSEQ multiplex PCR, yet TCRdb's version contains in-frame clones alone and is incomplete. The sample lists 15,000 or so clones; around two thirds were seen once. Material: PBMCs, obtained before nivolumab (anti-PD-1) treatment. The rearrangement uses TRBV6-1 and TRBJ2-5; D is uncertain. The receptor was derived from a person aged 40 to 85 with oral cavity squamous cell carcinoma. The CDR3 spells CASNRVQETQYF. The CDR3, as DNA: TGTGCCAGCAACCGGGTCCAAGAGACCCAGTACTTC.